This TCR beta chain was profiled in a study of blood T cell repertoires in COVID-19. Study-wide background: There were acute and convalescent COVID-19 samples, and they came from the United States, Italy and Spain. T cells, B-cell-depleted T cells, or PBMCs provided the cDNA or gDNA that served as material.

Per the germline V gene, CDR1 is WSHSY and CDR2 is SAAADI. The CDR3 is 13 amino acids. Trimming left V 7 bases short and J 5 bases short, with 14 bases between. Followed longitudinally, the Seattle patients had been enrolled during active infection. Sequenced by immunoSEQ multiplex PCR; TCRdb stores in-frame clones only, minus some. This table has about 220,000 clones, 82% appearing once. J is TRBJ1-2 and V is TRBV10-2; D call uncertain. The receptor was isolated from a woman aged 80 or older with COVID-19, enrolled during active disease. Sequenced input: peripheral blood. The CDR3 loop reads CASKVSGGYGYTF. The CDR3 bases are TGCGCCAGCAAAGTATCAGGTGGTTATGGCTACACCTTC.